The 15 T cell receptor beta chains below come from one sample, sequenced in a study of identical twins (dated by TCRdb to 2016 to 2018). Library generation was performed with 5' RACE. TCRdb lists the instrument as Illumina HiSeq 2000. TCRdb cleaned the public reads at Q25 with fastp, built clones with MiXCR and kept in-frame beta chains. Rows with one shared CDR3 protein collapse into an entry with the most common genes and DNA. This sample comprises around 650,000 distinct CDR3 sequences, just over 7% of them detected only once. Together, the top ten hold over 1.5% of the sample. These data are also associated with another study on yellow fever vaccine responses in identical twins.

Sequenced input: PBMCs. The receptor set was obtained from a woman between 18 and 30 years old in good health.

The chain couples TRBV12-3 or TRBV12-4 to TRBJ2-5; perhaps D is TRBD1 or TRBD2 (6 bases each). There are 14 residues in the CDR3. The V and J ends lost 7 bases and 5 bases respectively, with 17 bases between them. CDR3 loop: CASNSLGGRETQYF. CDR3 sequence (DNA): TGTGCCAGCAATTCGTTGGGGGGCCGGGAGACCCAGTACTTC.

This clonotype was counted ten times or more. The chain combines TRBV11-2 with TRBJ2-5, with 11 bases aligning to TRBD2. The germline CDR1 and CDR2 sequences are SGHAT and FQNNGV. The CDR3 extends over 20 amino acids. V shed 3 bases and J 1 base; nucleotides not matched to a gene: 16. The CDR3 DNA follows: TGTGCCAGCAGCTTTCCTACCCTAGCGGGGGGCCCACAATCCCAAGAGACCCAGTACTTC. Translation: CASSFPTLAGGPQSQETQYF.

This chain links TRBV5-1 with TRBJ2-1; 16 bases map to TRBD2. After removal of 4 bases from V and 9 bases from J, the junction contained 13 bases not matched to a gene. From germline, CDR1 is SGHRS and CDR2 YFSETQ. The CDR3 is 18 residues long. The CDR3 DNA reads as TGCGCCAGCAGCCTTAAATCCGGGACTAGCGGGAGGGCCGGTGAGCAGTTCTTC. The encoded protein is CASSLKSGTSGRAGEQFF.

V gene TRBV7-3 combines with J gene TRBJ2-5; tentatively, D is TRBD2 (6 bases). The CDR3 totals 13 residues. Germline V gene data show CDR1 as SGHTA and CDR2 as FQGTGA. The ends were cut back, 8 bases at V and 1 base at J, with 11 bases in the middle. CDR3 DNA: TGTGCCAGCGGTTCGGGAGCCCAAGAGACCCAGTACTTC. Protein sequence: CASGSGAQETQYF.

This clonotype was seen at least ten times. The rearrangement links TRBV29-1 to TRBJ2-5; possibly TRBD1 or TRBD2 for D (5 bases each). The CDR3 has 12 residues. In germline, CDR1 is SQVTM, CDR2 ANQGSEA. V lost 3 bases and J 4 bases, leaving 9 bases between the germline ends. The CDR3 protein is CSVDRDGETQYF. As DNA, the CDR3 is TGCAGCGTTGACAGGGACGGAGAGACCCAGTACTTC.

The chain joins TRBV29-1 to TRBJ2-1, with 10 bases aligning to TRBD1. Looked up from germline, CDR1 is SQVTM and CDR2 is ANQGSEA. The CDR3 runs to 13 residues. V lost 6 bases to trimming and J lost 10 bases; unmatched junction nucleotides: 9. The CDR3 protein is CSVGTGVKSEQFF. Written as DNA, the CDR3 is TGCAGCGTGGGGACAGGGGTGAAATCGGAGCAGTTCTTC.

This clonotype was seen a handful of times. V is TRBV5-6 and J is TRBJ2-1, with D maybe TRBD1 (7 bases). CDR3 length: 17 amino acids. The germline V gene encodes CDR1 SGHDT and CDR2 YYEEEE. The V and J ends lost 0 bases and 7 bases respectively, with 20 bases between them. For the CDR3, the DNA is TGTGCCAGCAGCTTGGTCGTTCAGGGGGGTTCCGGGAATGAGCAGTTCTTC. This translates into CASSLVVQGGSGNEQFF.

This clonotype was detected a few times. The chain has TRBV10-3 and TRBJ1-1; D unresolved. The CDR3 contains 15 residues. V was clipped by 4 bases and J by 0 bases, with 12 bases between them. From germline, CDR1 is ENHRY and CDR2 SYGVKD. In nucleotides, the CDR3 is TGTGCCATCAGTGCTTCCCGGATTATGAACACTGAAGCTTTCTTT. Residues: CAISASRIMNTEAFF.

The chain joins TRBV10-3 to TRBJ2-2; D gene unclear. There are 15 residues in the CDR3. Per germline, CDR1 ENHRY and CDR2 SYGVKD. The V end was cut by 4 bases, the J end by 0 bases, with 9 bases between. CDR3 protein: CAISGMSTNTGELFF. CDR3 nucleotides: TGTGCCATCAGTGGAATGAGTACGAACACCGGGGAGCTGTTTTTT.

The chain recombines TRBV4-2 with TRBJ2-4; 16 nucleotides align to TRBD2. Trimming removed 5 bases from V and 5 bases from J; junction bases left unmatched: 9. Looked up from germline, CDR1 is LGHNA and CDR2 is YNFKEQ. The CDR3 totals 18 residues. As DNA, the CDR3 is TGTGCCAGCAGCACACGGGGACTAGCGGGGGGGAGGGAAAACATTCAGTACTTC. Protein sequence: CASSTRGLAGGRENIQYF.

This clonotype was detected ten times or more. This chain joins TRBV11-2 and TRBJ2-3, with TRBD1 matching 7 bases. Germline-derived CDR1 and CDR2 are SGHAT and FQNNGV. Germline trimming cut 6 bases from V and 5 bases from J; bases unmatched to any gene: 2. The CDR3 has 12 amino acids. Here the CDR3 DNA reads TGTGCCAGCAGATCAGGGGGAGATACGCAGTATTTT. It codes for CASRSGGDTQYF. The full variable domain, in which reference TRBV11-2 and TRBJ2-3 provide the parts outside the CDR3, is EAGVAQSPRYKIIEKRQSVAFWCNPISGHATLYWYQQILGQGPKLLIQFQNNGVVDDSQLPKDRFSAERLKGVDSTLKIQPAKLEDSAVYLCASRSGGDTQYFGPGTRLTVL.

V gene TRBV10-3 combines with J gene TRBJ2-1; D is perhaps TRBD1 or TRBD2 (7 bases each). V lost 3 bases and J 4 bases, leaving 16 bases between the germline ends. The length of the CDR3 is 16 residues. Germline V gene sequence: CDR1 ENHRY, CDR2 SYGVKD. The CDR3 DNA follows: TGTGCCATCAGTGAAAGCGGGACAGTTATTTACAATGAGCAGTTCTTC. Translated: CAISESGTVIYNEQFF.

This clonotype has ten or more counts. The gene calls are TRBV5-5 and TRBJ1-4, with 11 bases matching TRBD1. V lost 4 bases and J lost 0; bases outside the gene matches: 2. Germline V gives CDR1 SGHKS, CDR2 YYEKEE (reference sequence). The length of the CDR3 is 16 residues. The CDR3 sequence: CASSAGQGATNEKLFF. In nucleotides, the CDR3 is TGTGCCAGCAGCGCGGGACAGGGGGCAACTAATGAAAAACTGTTTTTT.

This clonotype was observed a handful of times. V and J are TRBV11-2 and TRBJ1-6, with D unclear. CDR1 is SGHAT, CDR2 FQNNGV, per germline. The CDR3 sequence is 13 residues long. V gave up 4 bases and J gave up 6 bases, with 7 bases separating them. The CDR3, as DNA: TGTGCCAGCAGCTCCGGTTTTAATTCACCCCTCCACTTT. Translation gives CASSSGFNSPLHF.

In its sample, this clonotype was seen a few times. V gene TRBV28 combines with J gene TRBJ2-5; 11 bases line up with TRBD2. Losses at the gene ends were 6 bases for V and 5 bases for J; bases not matched to a gene: 11. The CDR3 spans 16 residues. In germline, CDR1 is MDHEN, CDR2 SYDVKM. The CDR3 DNA follows: TGTGCCAGCAGCGCCGGATCTAGCGGGAGGCGCGAGACCCAGTACTTC. This gives the protein CASSAGSSGRRETQYF. Using reference TRBV28 and TRBJ2-5 for the parts outside the CDR3, the full variable domain is DVKVTQSSRYLVKRTGEKVFLECVQDMDHENMFWYRQDPGLGLRLIYFSYDVKMKEKGDIPEGYSVSREKKERFSLILESASTNQTSMYLCASSAGSSGRRETQYFGPGTRLLVL.